This T cell receptor beta chain was sequenced during a study of blood T cell repertoires in COVID-19. Overall study context: There were acute and convalescent COVID-19 samples, and they came from the United States, Italy and Spain.

Individuals aged about 18 to 90 years were recruited from about two dozen US areas. This clone occurred many times. Per the germline V gene, CDR1 is SGHVS and CDR2 is FQNEAQ. This CDR3 has 18 amino acids. V trimming: 0 bases; J trimming: 8 bases; junction bases outside the gene matches: 18. Profiling relied on immunoSEQ multiplex PCR, and the TCRdb table lists in-frame clones only, not all of them. The profile covers a few hundred thousand clones, with about nine tenths appearing a single time and 3.5% to 4.5% taken by the ten largest. The clonotype was recovered from a man aged 25 to 40 who had recovered from COVID-19. The gene calls are TRBV7-8 and TRBJ1-2, with 7 bases identical to TRBD1. The sequenced sample consisted of PBMCs or T cells enriched from blood (not recorded which). CDR3 residues: CASSLARDFLDRAQGYTF. CDR3 nucleotide sequence: TGTGCCAGCAGCTTAGCGCGCGACTTTCTCGACAGGGCCCAAGGCTACACCTTC.